This TCR beta chain was found in a study of tumor-infiltrating lymphocytes in primary liver carcinoma. Blood RNA originated from unsorted whole blood, with germline DNA additionally extracted. The authors made TCR beta cDNA from around 500 ng total RNA with a constant-region primer. Each TCR beta library was derived from three nested multiplex PCR rounds that employed slightly modified ARM-PCR. The two initial PCR rounds, around 11 cycles each, used TRBV1-TRBV30 forward and C-beta reverse primers. Each CDR3 protein is one row after TCRdb ran MiXCR on the multiplex PCR reads. The profile shows about 200,000 distinct CDR3 sequences, 65% of them singletons. Germline values: CDR1 SGHAT, CDR2 FQNNGV. V was trimmed by 5 bases and J by 10 bases, leaving 21 bases between them. CDR3 length equals 16 residues.

The receptor's source is a woman in her sixties or seventies with primary liver carcinoma and hepatitis B virus infection. The V gene is TRBV11-2, the J gene TRBJ1-6; TRBD1 is a possible D gene (6 bases). What was sequenced was peripheral blood. The CDR3 DNA follows: TGTGCCAGCAGCACCCAACAGGGCGCAGTGGTCTCACCCCTCCACTTT. This translates into CASSTQQGAVVSPLHF.